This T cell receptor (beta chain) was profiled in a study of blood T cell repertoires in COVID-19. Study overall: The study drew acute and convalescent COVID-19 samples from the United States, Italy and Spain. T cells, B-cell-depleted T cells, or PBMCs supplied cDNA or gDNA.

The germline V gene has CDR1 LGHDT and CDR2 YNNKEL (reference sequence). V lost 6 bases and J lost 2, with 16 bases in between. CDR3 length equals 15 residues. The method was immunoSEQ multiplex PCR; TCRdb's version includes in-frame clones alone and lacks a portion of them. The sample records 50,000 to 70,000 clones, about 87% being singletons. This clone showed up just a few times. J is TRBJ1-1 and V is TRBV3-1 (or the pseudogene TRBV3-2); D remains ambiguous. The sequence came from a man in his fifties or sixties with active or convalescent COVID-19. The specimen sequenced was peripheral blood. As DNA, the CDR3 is TGTGCCAGCAGACGAAGCACAGCCCTTAACACTGAAGCTTTCTTT. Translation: CASRRSTALNTEAFF.